The entry below describes one TCR beta chain. What it binds is not known. These data belong to a study of OX40 agonist ivuxolimab in advanced cancers. Data came from immunoSEQ multiplex PCR; TCRdb stores just in-frame clones and leaves some out. The repertoire consists of 75,000 to 100,000 clones, with approximately 90% occurring once and the leading ten covering roughly 0.5%. Trimming pared 4 bases from V and 4 bases from J, leaving 13 bases between. CDR1 and CDR2 (germline): SGHTA, FQGTGA. The CDR3 runs to 14 residues. General study findings and limits: In a subset of nonresponders, normalized T-cell clonal expansion was also low.

The TCR sequence derives from an adult with an advanced solid tumor such as melanoma, head and neck, liver or kidney cancer. The sequencing here drew on CD4+ or CD8+ T cells sorted from blood, taken in a trial of the OX40 agonist ivuxolimab. The chain is built from TRBV7-3 and TRBJ1-1; weak D call: TRBD1 (6 bases). The CDR3 region is CASSSRQASTEAFF. The CDR3 nucleotides read TGTGCCAGCAGCTCCAGACAGGCTAGCACTGAAGCTTTCTTT.